These 3 T cell receptor beta chains came from one sample sequenced in a study of blood T cell repertoires in COVID-19. Some clones are missing from TCRdb's copy, which holds only in-frame ones; the method was immunoSEQ multiplex PCR. The table includes around 100,000 clones, approximately 85% detected once. The specimen sequenced was peripheral blood. These receptor sequences come from a woman aged 60-75 years with COVID-19, enrolled during active disease.

The chain employs TRBV7-9 and TRBJ1-1; D not certain. This CDR3 is built from 12 residues. Germline V lookup: CDR1 SEHNR, CDR2 FQNEAQ (reference sequence). Trimming shortened V by 5 bases and J by 0 bases, and 4 bases separated the two germline ends. CDR3 DNA: TGTGCCAGCAGCCCAGTGAACACTGAAGCTTTCTTT. This sequence encodes CASSPVNTEAFF.

The rearrangement joins TRBV19 to TRBJ1-1; 7 bases line up with TRBD1. V was clipped by 7 bases and J by 1 base; unmatched bases: 15. Germline CDR1 and CDR2: LNHDA and SQIVND (reference sequence). The CDR3 extends over 17 amino acids. CDR3 loop: CASNWGVLGQPNTEAFF. The CDR3 DNA is TGTGCCAGTAATTGGGGGGTGTTGGGACAGCCGAACACTGAAGCTTTCTTT.

This clone was detected once. The rearrangement links TRBV5-1 to TRBJ1-3; D might be TRBD1 (6 bases). This CDR3 has 15 residues. Trimming cost V 4 bases and J 0 bases, with 11 bases left between them. The germline CDR1 and CDR2 sequences are SGHRS and YFSETQ. The CDR3 region is CASSHGQSSGNTIYF. CDR3 nucleotide sequence: TGCGCCAGCAGCCATGGACAGAGCTCTGGAAACACCATATATTTT.